This is a list of T cell receptor beta chains from one sample in a study of a mutant IDH1 vaccine in newly diagnosed glioma. Some clones are missing from TCRdb's copy, which holds only in-frame ones; the method was immunoSEQ multiplex PCR. The profile covers roughly 60,000 clones, with 74% appearing a single time and approximately 4.8% taken by the ten largest. What these receptors recognize is not known. The sample consisted of PBMCs, taken from a glioma patient whose treatment included an IDH1 peptide vaccine. These receptors were collected from a man aged 45-65 years with glioma. The CDR3 runs from the conserved cysteine through the conserved F or W. A D gene is named only where the DNA matches it firmly. Size tells how often a clone was seen (once, few, many) or the class of an expanded clone, and some rows leave it out.

d_gene	v_gene	abundance	j_gene	CDR3nt	CDR3aa
NA	TRBV18	NA	TRBJ1-1	TGTGCCAGCTCACGGGGGCAGGGCACTGAAGCTTTCTTT	CASSRGQGTEAFF
TRBD1	TRBV25-1	NA	TRBJ2-7	TGTGCCAGTGCACCCGGGACAGGGAGAACCTACGAGCAGTACTTC	CASAPGTGRTYEQYF
NA	TRBV5-4	NA	TRBJ1-1	TGTGCCAGCAGCTTGGAGCAGGGGAGGGCTGAAGCTTTCTTT	CASSLEQGRAEAFF
NA	TRBV13	NA	TRBJ1-1	TGTGCCAGCAGTCGAGCGGGGGTCGGGGAAGCTTTCTTT	CASSRAGVGEAFF
NA	TRBV5-8	NA	TRBJ1-5	TGTGCCAGCAGCTTTAACGTAGGGTACAATCAGCCCCAGCATTTT	CASSFNVGYNQPQHF
NA	TRBV19	NA	TRBJ2-5	TGTGCCAGTAGTATACAGGGTACGGCCCAGTACTTC	CASSIQGTAQYF
NA	TRBV5-6	once	TRBJ2-1	TGTGCCAGCACTCTGGGCGCTCCCGGTGAGCAGTTCTTC	CASTLGAPGEQFF
TRBD1	TRBV2	NA	TRBJ1-5	TGTGCCAGCAGGGTAGGACAGGGGGCTTATCAGCCCCAGCATTTT	CASRVGQGAYQPQHF
TRBD1	TRBV7-9	NA	TRBJ1-1	TGTGCCAGCAGCACCGGGACAGGGGAAGCTTTCTTT	CASSTGTGEAFF
TRBD2	TRBV7-2	NA	TRBJ2-3	TGTGCCAGCAGCTGGACAAGCGGGGACCCCACAGATACGCAGTATTTT	CASSWTSGDPTDTQYF
TRBD2	TRBV5-8	NA	TRBJ2-7	TGTGCCAGCAGCCCCCTAGTTAGCGGGGGACTCTACGAGCAGTACTTC	CASSPLVSGGLYEQYF
NA	TRBV29-1	NA	TRBJ2-2	TGCAGCGTTCGGGGGTGGGGAGGGAACACCGGGGAGCTGTTTTTT	CSVRGWGGNTGELFF
TRBD2	TRBV10-2	NA	TRBJ2-1	TGCGCCAGCAGTGAGAGGCGGGGGGCCGAGGATGAGCAGTTCTTC	CASSERRGAEDEQFF
TRBD1	TRBV7-9	NA	TRBJ2-7	TGTGCCAGCAGCCTAGGGGGCTACGGGCAGTACTTC	CASSLGGYGQYF
NA	TRBV6-1	NA	TRBJ1-3	TGTGCCAGCAGTGTGGCCGGCTCTGGAAACACCATATATTTT	CASSVAGSGNTIYF
NA	TRBV19	NA	TRBJ1-1	TGTGCCAGTAGTTGGGGGACGGCGAACACTGAAGCTTTCTTT	CASSWGTANTEAFF
TRBD1	TRBV5-1	NA	TRBJ2-4	TGCGCCAGCAGCCAGGGACAGTTAGCCAAAAACATTCAGTACTTC	CASSQGQLAKNIQYF
NA	TRBV5-5	NA	TRBJ2-7	TGTGCCAGCAGCTTTCGTGGCAGAGACTACGAGCAGTACTTC	CASSFRGRDYEQYF
TRBD1	TRBV15	NA	TRBJ1-5	TGTGCCACCAGCAGAGGACAGGGGCCTTATCAGCCCCAGCATTTT	CATSRGQGPYQPQHF
TRBD1	TRBV5-5	NA	TRBJ2-7	TGTGCCAGCAGCTTTAGCTGGGACAGGGTTTACGAGCAGTACTTC	CASSFSWDRVYEQYF
NA	TRBV15	NA	TRBJ2-3	TGTGCCACCAGCAGAGATCCCGGCCGCACAGATACGCAGTATTTT	CATSRDPGRTDTQYF
NA	TRBV9	NA	TRBJ2-2	TGTGCCAGCAGCTTCTACCCCGGGGAGCTGTTTTTT	CASSFYPGELFF
NA	TRBV2	NA	TRBJ1-5	TGTGCCAGCAGTCCTCCCTGGACAGTTAGCAATCAGCCCCAGCATTTT	CASSPPWTVSNQPQHF
NA	TRBV30	NA	TRBJ2-3	TGTGCCTGGAGTGAGGGGGGTACGCAGTATTTT	CAWSEGGTQYF
TRBD2	TRBV4-1	NA	TRBJ2-7	TGCGCCAGCAGCCAAGGTAGCGGGGCCAGCGAGCAGTACTTC	CASSQGSGASEQYF
NA	TRBV7-9	few	TRBJ1-1	TGTGCCAGCAGCCCCGGACACCCGACTGAAGCTTTCTTT	CASSPGHPTEAFF
TRBD1	TRBV6-5	few	TRBJ1-2	TGTGCCACCGGACAGGGGGCGACCTATGGCTACACCTTC	CATGQGATYGYTF
NA	TRBV13	NA	TRBJ2-3	TGTGCCAGCAGCTCTAGCCGGGGCGATACGCAGTATTTT	CASSSSRGDTQYF
NA	TRBV10-3	few	TRBJ1-1	TGTGCCATCAGTGAGTCGACACACCGTGAAGCTTTCTTT	CAISESTHREAFF
NA	TRBV6-6	NA	TRBJ1-4	TGTGCCAGCAGCGTTTCGACCGCTTTTAATGAAAAACTGTTTTTT	CASSVSTAFNEKLFF
NA	TRBV27	NA	TRBJ2-1	TGTGCCAGCAGTGTCAAAAATGAGCAGTTCTTC	CASSVKNEQFF
NA	TRBV5-1	NA	TRBJ2-3	TGCGCCAGCAGCTTGGCAAGGGGGGCTCGCACAGATACGCAGTATTTT	CASSLARGARTDTQYF
TRBD2	TRBV9	NA	TRBJ2-3	TGTGCCAGCAGCGTGGCGGGAGCGAGCACAGATACGCAGTATTTT	CASSVAGASTDTQYF
TRBD1	TRBV5-1	NA	TRBJ2-5	TGCGCCAGCAGCCGAGGGGAGACAGGGCTTGGAGAGACCCAGTACTTC	CASSRGETGLGETQYF
NA	TRBV9	NA	TRBJ2-7	TGTGCCAGCAGCCTACTGGCGGATAAACCCTACGAGCAGTACTTC	CASSLLADKPYEQYF
NA	TRBV7-9	NA	TRBJ1-2	TGTGCCAGCAGCACCCGGACCGTAAACTATGGCTACACCTTC	CASSTRTVNYGYTF
NA	TRBV10-3	NA	TRBJ1-1	TGTGCCATCAGTGGGACAGCCCATGAAGCTTTCTTT	CAISGTAHEAFF
TRBD1	TRBV30	NA	TRBJ1-1	TGTGCCTGGGGGGTCCAGGGGGCAGTTGAAGCTTTCTTT	CAWGVQGAVEAFF
NA	TRBV19	NA	TRBJ2-7	TGTGCCAGTAGTCGACAGGAATCCTACGAGCAGTACTTC	CASSRQESYEQYF
TRBD1	TRBV30	NA	TRBJ2-7	TGTGCCTGGAGTAGGGTAAGGGGGCACGAGCAGTACTTC	CAWSRVRGHEQYF
NA	TRBV4-2	NA	TRBJ1-5	TGTGCCAGCAGCCAAGTCCGGGGGAGTCCTGGTCAGCCCCAGCATTTT	CASSQVRGSPGQPQHF
NA	TRBV5-4	NA	TRBJ2-3	TGTGCCAGCAGCCCTACGGGAGATACGCAGTATTTT	CASSPTGDTQYF
NA	TRBV4-1	NA	TRBJ2-1	TGCGCCAGCAGCCTAACAGGGACGGAGCAGTTCTTC	CASSLTGTEQFF
NA	TRBV6-1	NA	TRBJ1-3	TGTGCCAGCAGTGATGCGGCGGACTCTGGAAACACCATATATTTT	CASSDAADSGNTIYF
NA	TRBV7-9	NA	TRBJ1-4	TGTGCCAGCAGCCCAGCAGGGCGGAATTCTGAAAAACTGTTTTTT	CASSPAGRNSEKLFF
NA	TRBV6-5	NA	TRBJ2-7	TGTGCCAGCAAAAGGGAAAGGCCCTACGAGCAGTACTTC	CASKRERPYEQYF
NA	TRBV7-9	NA	TRBJ1-3	TGTGCCAGCAGCTTATCCCCAGGGACTACTGGAAACACCATATATTTT	CASSLSPGTTGNTIYF
NA	TRBV19	NA	TRBJ1-2	TGTGCCAGTATAGAGACCGGGACACCGAACTATGGCTACACCTTC	CASIETGTPNYGYTF
NA	TRBV7-9	NA	TRBJ2-7	TGTGCCAGCAGCCCGAGACAGGATCGCTACGAGCAGTACTTC	CASSPRQDRYEQYF